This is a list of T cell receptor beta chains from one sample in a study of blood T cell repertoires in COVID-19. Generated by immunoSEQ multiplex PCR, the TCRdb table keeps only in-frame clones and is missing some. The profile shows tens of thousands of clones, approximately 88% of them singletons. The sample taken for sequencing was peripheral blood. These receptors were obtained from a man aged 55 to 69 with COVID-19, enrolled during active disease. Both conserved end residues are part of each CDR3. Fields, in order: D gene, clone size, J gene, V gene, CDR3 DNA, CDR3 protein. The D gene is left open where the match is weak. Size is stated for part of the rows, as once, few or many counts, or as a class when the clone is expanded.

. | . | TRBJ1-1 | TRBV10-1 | TGCGCCAGCAGTGAACGGGGAAGGACTGAAGCTTTCTTT | CASSERGRTEAFF
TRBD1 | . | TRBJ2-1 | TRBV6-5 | TGTGCCAGCCTGAGGGGGCTAACCGGGTATGAGCAGTTCTTC | CASLRGLTGYEQFF
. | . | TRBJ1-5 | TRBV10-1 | TGCGCCAGCAGCAGAGGTGAGGGTCAGCCCCAGCATTTT | CASSRGEGQPQHF
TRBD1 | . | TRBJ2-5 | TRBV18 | TGTGCCAGCTCACCGCCGGGACAGAGACAAGAGACCCAGTACTTC | CASSPPGQRQETQYF
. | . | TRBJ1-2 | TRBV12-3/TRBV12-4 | TGTGCCAGCGACGGGGGGCAGCGGGGCTACACCTTC | CASDGGQRGYTF
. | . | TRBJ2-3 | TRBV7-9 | TGTGCCAGCAGCCTAGGGACATCCCCAGCAGATACGCAGTATTTT | CASSLGTSPADTQYF
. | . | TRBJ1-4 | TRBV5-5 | TGTGCCAGCAGTTTGAACGGGGATGAAAAACTGTTTTTT | CASSLNGDEKLFF
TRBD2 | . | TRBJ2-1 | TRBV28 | TGTGCCAGCAGTTTCCTAGCGGGAGGTGGTGAGCAGTTCTTC | CASSFLAGGGEQFF
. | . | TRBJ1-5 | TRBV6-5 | TGTGCCAGCAGTAAAACAGGAACTAGCAATCAGCCCCAGCATTTT | CASSKTGTSNQPQHF
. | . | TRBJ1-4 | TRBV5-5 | TGTGCCAGCAGCTTAGACAGACCAACTAATGAAAAACTGTTTTTT | CASSLDRPTNEKLFF
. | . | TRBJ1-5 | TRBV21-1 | TGTGCCAGCAGCAGAATTCGGGACAGGGTAAGGTTGGGCAATCAGCCCCAGCATTTT | CASSRIRDRVRLGNQPQHF
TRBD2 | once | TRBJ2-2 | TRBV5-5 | TGTGCCAGCAGCCCTATAGCGGGAACTAACACCGGGGAGCTGTTTTTT | CASSPIAGTNTGELFF
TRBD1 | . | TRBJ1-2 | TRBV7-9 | TGTGCCAGCAGCTATGGACAGGGTAACTATGGCTACACCTTC | CASSYGQGNYGYTF
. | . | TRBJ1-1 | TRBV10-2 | TGCGCCAGCAAGGGGCTTGGCACTGAAGCTTTCTTT | CASKGLGTEAFF
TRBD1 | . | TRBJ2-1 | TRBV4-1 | TGCGCCAGCAGCCACGCCCCGACAGGGGGCCTCTACAATGAGCAGTTCTTC | CASSHAPTGGLYNEQFF
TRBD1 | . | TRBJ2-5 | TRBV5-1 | TGCGCCAGCAGCTGGCCCGAGGACAGGCCACCGGGGACCCAGTACTTC | CASSWPEDRPPGTQYF
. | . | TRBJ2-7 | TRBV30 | TGTGCCTGGAGTGGACCCCCAGCTAAGGGGTACGAGCAGTACTTC | CAWSGPPAKGYEQYF
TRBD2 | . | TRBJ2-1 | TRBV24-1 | TGTGCCACCAGTGACACTAGCGGGAATTTCTACAATGAGCAGTTCTTC | CATSDTSGNFYNEQFF
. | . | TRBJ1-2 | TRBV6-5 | TGTGCCAGCACCGTCCCAGGGTCCCTCTATGGCTACACCTTC | CASTVPGSLYGYTF
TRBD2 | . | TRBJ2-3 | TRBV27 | TGTGCCAGCAGTTCCCGGACTAGCGAGTTACCAGATACGCAGTATTTT | CASSSRTSELPDTQYF
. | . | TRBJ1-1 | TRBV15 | TGTGCCACCAGCACAACTCCAAGGGGGACTGAAGCTTTCTTT | CATSTTPRGTEAFF
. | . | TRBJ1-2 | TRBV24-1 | TGTGACACGTACCGGTTGGAGGGCTACACCTTC | CDTYRLEGYTF
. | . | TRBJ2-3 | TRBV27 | TGTGCCAGCAGCCGACAGGGCACAGATACGCAGTATTTT | CASSRQGTDTQYF
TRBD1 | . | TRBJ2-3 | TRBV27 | TGTGCCAGCAGTCCTCGGACAGGGAGCACAGATACGCAGTATTTT | CASSPRTGSTDTQYF
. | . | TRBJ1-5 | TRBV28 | TGTGCCAGCAGTTTCCCCAGGATGAAATATCAGCCCCAGCATTTT | CASSFPRMKYQPQHF
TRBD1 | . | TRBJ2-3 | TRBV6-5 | TGTGCCAGCAACCATTGGGGACAGACCACAGATACGCAGTATTTT | CASNHWGQTTDTQYF